This is a list of T cell receptor beta chains from one sample in a study of blood T cell repertoires in COVID-19. The table came from immunoSEQ multiplex PCR; TCRdb's copy has only in-frame clones and leaves some out. The table lists around 310,000 clones, roughly 89% of them singletons, with about a tenth in the top ten. The sequencing input was PBMCs or T cells enriched from blood (not recorded which). The receptors derive from a woman aged 25 to 39 who had recovered from COVID-19. The CDR3 runs from the conserved cysteine through the conserved F or W. Fields, in order: CDR3 protein, CDR3 DNA, V gene, D gene, J gene. The D gene is left open where the match is weak.

CASSPTPNTGELFF | TGTGCCAGCTCCCCGACACCGAACACCGGGGAGCTGTTTTTT | TRBV18 | . | TRBJ2-2
CASSKRSIPTSGSYNEQFF | TGTGCCAGCAGCAAACGATCTATCCCCACTAGCGGCTCCTACAATGAGCAGTTCTTC | TRBV21-1 | . | TRBJ2-1
CASSQGAIDNEKLFF | TGTGCCAGCAGCCAGGGGGCGATCGATAATGAAAAACTGTTTTTT | TRBV5-4 | TRBD1 | TRBJ1-4
CASSSTGVQETQYF | TGCGCCAGCAGCTCAACAGGGGTGCAAGAGACCCAGTACTTC | TRBV5-1 | TRBD1 | TRBJ2-5
CASSGTGGNQPQHF | TGTGCCAGTAGCGGGACAGGGGGCAATCAGCCCCAGCATTTT | TRBV19 | TRBD1 | TRBJ1-5
CAISALENTGELFF | TGTGCCATCAGTGCCTTAGAGAACACCGGGGAGCTGTTTTTT | TRBV10-3 | . | TRBJ2-2
CASSLTEAYYEQYF | TGTGCCAGCAGTTTAACGGAGGCCTACTACGAGCAGTACTTC | TRBV27 | . | TRBJ2-7
CASSDSGRFQNIQYF | TGTGCCAGCAGTGACTCTGGGAGATTCCAAAACATTCAGTACTTC | TRBV6-4 | . | TRBJ2-4
CASSLGSEGVGQPQHF | TGTGCCAGCAGCTTAGGGAGCGAGGGGGTGGGTCAGCCCCAGCATTTT | TRBV11-2 | . | TRBJ1-5
CASSWDSNTEAFF | TGTGCCAGCAGTTGGGACAGCAACACTGAAGCTTTCTTT | TRBV2 | TRBD1 | TRBJ1-1